This is a list of T cell receptor beta chains from one sample in a study of sequential checkpoint blockade in melanoma. The repertoire was sequenced with immunoSEQ multiplex PCR; TCRdb's copy has only in-frame clones and lacks some. The data hold some 8,000 clones, with roughly 30% observed a single time. Sequences were derived from tumor tissue (inferred from file names), sampled from a patient given nivolumab and ipilimumab in sequence. These receptors came from a human donor with melanoma. Each CDR3 is given with its conserved first and last residue. Fields, in order: D gene, J gene, V gene, clone size, CDR3 DNA, CDR3 protein. The D gene is left open where the match is weak. Size is omitted from some rows. Given values are once, few, many or a class for expanded clones.

d_gene: NA; j_gene: TRBJ2-2; v_gene: TRBV18; abundance: NA; CDR3nt: TGTGCCAGCTCACCACAGGGTCACGGGGAGCTGTTTTTT; CDR3aa: CASSPQGHGELFF
d_gene: NA; j_gene: TRBJ1-5; v_gene: TRBV30; abundance: few; CDR3nt: TGTGCCTGGAGTCCGGCGAACGGCAATCAGCCCCAGCATTTT; CDR3aa: CAWSPANGNQPQHF
d_gene: TRBD1; j_gene: TRBJ2-7; v_gene: TRBV6-7; abundance: NA; CDR3nt: TGTGCCAGCAGGGACAGGGTCGAGCAGTACTTC; CDR3aa: CASRDRVEQYF
d_gene: TRBD2; j_gene: TRBJ2-2; v_gene: TRBV14; abundance: NA; CDR3nt: TGTGCCAGCAGCCAAATCGGCGGGAGGCCTAATACCGGGGAGCTGTTTTTT; CDR3aa: CASSQIGGRPNTGELFF
d_gene: NA; j_gene: TRBJ2-1; v_gene: TRBV7-1; abundance: few; CDR3nt: TGTGCCAGCAGCCCGGACAGAAACAATGAGCAGTTCTTC; CDR3aa: CASSPDRNNEQFF
d_gene: NA; j_gene: TRBJ1-5; v_gene: TRBV11-3; abundance: many; CDR3nt: TGTGCCAGCAGCTTGGACAGCGCGTACCATCAGCCCCAGCATTTT; CDR3aa: CASSLDSAYHQPQHF
d_gene: NA; j_gene: TRBJ1-2; v_gene: TRBV7-6; abundance: many; CDR3nt: TGTGCCAGCAGCTTGCCCCTCGGGACTCCCTTAGGGCATGGCTACACCTTC; CDR3aa: CASSLPLGTPLGHGYTF
d_gene: TRBD1; j_gene: TRBJ1-1; v_gene: TRBV25-1; abundance: few; CDR3nt: TGTGCCAGCAGTGCTAGGGGGCTGACTGAAGCTTTCTTT; CDR3aa: CASSARGLTEAFF
d_gene: TRBD2; j_gene: TRBJ2-1; v_gene: TRBV6-8; abundance: medium-sized; CDR3nt: TGTGCCAGCAGCGACTCCCTTAATAGCGGGGGATCCTACAATGAGCAGTTCTTC; CDR3aa: CASSDSLNSGGSYNEQFF
d_gene: NA; j_gene: TRBJ2-7; v_gene: TRBV12-2; abundance: many; CDR3nt: TGTGCCACCTCGGACAGGGGCCTTTCCTACGAGCAGTACTTC; CDR3aa: CATSDRGLSYEQYF
d_gene: NA; j_gene: TRBJ2-2; v_gene: TRBV6-8; abundance: NA; CDR3nt: TGTGCTACCAACGCGGGCCGCTATTCCACCGGGGAGCTGTTTTTT; CDR3aa: CATNAGRYSTGELFF
d_gene: TRBD1; j_gene: TRBJ2-5; v_gene: TRBV7-1; abundance: many; CDR3nt: TGTGCCAGCAGCTTGGCACCTGGGACAGGGCGCAGAGAGACCCAGTACTTC; CDR3aa: CASSLAPGTGRRETQYF
d_gene: NA; j_gene: TRBJ1-1; v_gene: TRBV19; abundance: NA; CDR3nt: TGTGCCAGTAGTATCCCGGGGAACACTGAAGCTTTCTTT; CDR3aa: CASSIPGNTEAFF
d_gene: TRBD2; j_gene: TRBJ2-7; v_gene: TRBV19; abundance: NA; CDR3nt: TGTGCCAGTAGTATCGGGACTAGCGGTACCTACGAGCAGTACTTC; CDR3aa: CASSIGTSGTYEQYF
d_gene: NA; j_gene: TRBJ2-6; v_gene: TRBV5-1; abundance: NA; CDR3nt: TGCGCCAGCAGCTTGGCTACTGGGGCCAACGTCCTGACTTTC; CDR3aa: CASSLATGANVLTF
d_gene: TRBD1; j_gene: TRBJ1-1; v_gene: TRBV6-8; abundance: few; CDR3nt: TGTGCCAGCAGTGCGGGACAGGCCCTTATGAACACTGAAGCTTTCTTT; CDR3aa: CASSAGQALMNTEAFF
d_gene: TRBD2; j_gene: TRBJ2-7; v_gene: TRBV6-8; abundance: NA; CDR3nt: TGTGCCACCCTAGCGGGGGGTACCTACGAGCAGTACTTC; CDR3aa: CATLAGGTYEQYF